These 12 T cell receptor beta chains share one sample of origin, sequenced in a study of T-cell reconstitution after alpha-beta-depleted transplantation in children (dated by TCRdb to about 2016). Library method: PCR. Sequencer: Illumina HiSeq 2500. Molecular barcoding was employed in the preparation of TCR libraries, with unique molecular identifiers being used to normalize TCRbeta repertoire quantification. TCRdb applied fastp at Q25 and MiXCR to the public reads, then kept only in-frame beta chains. Duplicate CDR3 protein sequences are folded into a single record with the most common DNA and genes. This sample holds around 680,000 distinct CDR3 sequences; about 15% were observed only once. The ten largest clones take up approximately 1% of the sample. The sequencing here drew on PBMCs from the stem cell graft donor, taken from the stem cell graft. These receptors were obtained from a human donor who donated a stem cell graft to a child with acute myeloid leukemia.

V usage is TRBV7-2 and J usage is TRBJ2-4; D might be TRBD1 (5 bases). V dropped 7 bases and J dropped 4 bases, with 23 bases sitting between them. The germline gives CDR1 SGHTA, CDR2 FQGNSA. CDR3 length equals 17 residues. CDR3 nucleotides: TGTGCCAGCAACCCAATTGGAACCGGACATGCTAAAAACATTCAGTACTTC. Protein product: CASNPIGTGHAKNIQYF.

The chain joins TRBV19 to TRBJ1-5; D might be TRBD1 (5 bases). The CDR3 runs 13 residues. The germline CDR1 and CDR2 sequences are LNHDA and SQIVND (reference sequence). The V gene lost 7 bases and the J gene lost 3 bases, with 10 bases spanning the gap. In DNA, the CDR3 is TGTGCCAGTACCGTGGGGACCAATCAGCCCCAGCATTTT. Residues: CASTVGTNQPQHF.

Points on this clonotype: A much larger clone differs by one base, so this may be a read error. The rearrangement joins TRBV5-5 to TRBJ2-2, with a tentative D call TRBD1 (6 bases). CDR3 length: 16 amino acids. The V end was cut by 3 bases, the J end by 3 bases, with 15 bases between. Germline V lookup: CDR1 SGHKS, CDR2 YYEKEE (reference sequence). In DNA form, the CDR3 reads TGTGCCAGCAGCTCGACTCCGGGACATGACACCGGGGAGCTGTTTTTT. Encoded protein: CASSSTPGHDTGELFF.

This clonotype was observed at least ten times. V is TRBV20-1 and J is TRBJ2-3, with 10 bases lining up with TRBD2. Germline V gene data show CDR1 as DFQATT and CDR2 as SNEGSKA (reference sequence). Losses at the gene ends were 3 bases for V and 6 bases for J; bases not matched to a gene: 6. This CDR3 has 14 residues. The CDR3 sequence is CSARERGGRDTQYF. In nucleotides, the CDR3 is TGCAGTGCTAGGGAGCGGGGGGGCAGGGATACGCAGTATTTT.

There are many counts of this clonotype. The J gene is TRBJ1-5, the V gene TRBV7-9, with 9 bases lining up with TRBD1. There are 16 residues in the CDR3. V was pared by 1 base and J by 5 bases, with 6 bases of the junction left unmatched. Germline CDR1 and CDR2: SEHNR and FQNEAQ (reference sequence). In DNA form, the CDR3 reads TGTGCCAGCAGCTTAGGAGTTGGACAGGGGTATCAGCCCCAGCATTTT. Encoded protein: CASSLGVGQGYQPQHF.

This sequence joins TRBV12-3 or TRBV12-4 and TRBJ2-5; D remains ambiguous. Deletions cut 5 bases from V and 1 base from J, with 5 bases between. The CDR3 has 12 amino acids. The DNA of the CDR3 is TGTGCCAGCAGTAACCCCCAAGAGACCCAGTACTTC. Protein product: CASSNPQETQYF.

This clonotype has ten or more counts. This sequence joins TRBV20-1 and TRBJ2-5; 13 positions agree with TRBD2. Unmatched junction bases numbered 3, after V lost 1 base and J lost 4 bases. The CDR3 is 15 amino acids. In germline, CDR1 is DFQATT, CDR2 SNEGSKA (reference sequence). CDR3 loop: CSARATSGGVETQYF. DNA for the CDR3: TGCAGTGCTAGAGCAACTAGCGGGGGGGTAGAGACCCAGTACTTC.

The rearrangement joins TRBV6-5 to TRBJ2-5; a weak D match, TRBD1 (6 bases). The CDR3 extends over 17 amino acids. The V gene's germline CDR1 is MNHEY and CDR2 SVGAGI. Trimming removed 2 bases at V and 1 base at J, with 17 bases between. For the CDR3, the DNA is TGTGCCAGCAGTTACGTGGGCCCTACAGGGATCCAAGAGACCCAGTACTTC. Its translation is CASSYVGPTGIQETQYF.

This clonotype has a count of ten or more. The chain has TRBV24-1 and TRBJ2-1; D not certain. Trimming shortened V by 8 bases and J by 0 bases, and 16 bases separated the two germline ends. Per the germline V gene, CDR1 is KGHDR and CDR2 is SFDVKD. This CDR3 comprises 16 residues. The CDR3 is CATTIPGSSSYNEQFF. CDR3 nucleotide sequence: TGTGCCACCACCATTCCGGGTTCCAGCTCCTACAATGAGCAGTTCTTC.

The table lists this clonotype with many counts. The rearrangement links TRBV10-3 to TRBJ1-5; D ambiguous. Germline V lookup: CDR1 ENHRY, CDR2 SYGVKD. This CDR3 is built from 13 residues. The V and J ends lost 5 bases and 5 bases respectively, with 10 bases between them. The DNA of the CDR3 is TGTGCCATCAGTCCGGTGGCAGATCAGCCCCAGCATTTT. The encoded protein is CAISPVADQPQHF.

This sequence joins TRBV11-1 and TRBJ1-6; tentatively, D is TRBD1 (6 bases). Per germline, CDR1 SGHAT and CDR2 FQDESV (reference sequence). CDR3 length equals 15 residues. V shed 4 bases and J shed 7 bases, with 14 bases lying between them. The CDR3 nucleotides are TGTGCCAGCAGCTCGGACAAGGGGGGAAATTCACCCCTCCACTTT. Translating gives CASSSDKGGNSPLHF.

This clonotype was recorded at least ten times. A junction boundary mismatches the germline segment, possibly from a read error. This rearrangement joins TRBV29-1 to TRBJ1-2, with no clear D. The length of the CDR3 is 14 residues. Germline V CDR1 and CDR2: SQVTM, ANQGSEA. The CDR3 here is CSVEDLEGNDGYTF. In DNA, the CDR3 is TGCAGCGTTGAAGATCTTGAGGGTAACGATGGCTACACCTTC.